Listed here are 27 T cell receptor beta chains from one sample, sequenced in a study of blood T cell repertoires in COVID-19. This table comes from immunoSEQ multiplex PCR, and its TCRdb copy is limited to in-frame clones, with some not included. Of some 200,000 clones in the sample, roughly nine tenths were seen once. Sequencing used peripheral blood. All receptors come from a woman older than 75 in a cohort sampled during active or convalescent COVID-19.

The chain links TRBV24-1 to TRBJ2-5, with TRBD2 identical over 11 bases. V trimming: 4 bases; J trimming: 5 bases; junction bases outside the gene matches: 8. The germline gives CDR1 KGHDR, CDR2 SFDVKD. This CDR3 comprises 16 residues. The CDR3 DNA follows: TGTGCCACCAGTGAGACTAGCGGGATTAGAGGGGAGACCCAGTACTTC. This translates into CATSETSGIRGETQYF.

V is TRBV19 and J is TRBJ1-1, with 8 bases aligning to TRBD1. V lost 7 bases and J lost 0; bases outside the gene matches: 13. CDR3 length equals 17 residues. Germline assignment: CDR1 LNHDA and CDR2 SQIVND (reference sequence). Here the CDR3 DNA reads TGTGCCAGTACCGAGAGGATGGGGACAGGATTGAACACTGAAGCTTTCTTT. It is translated as CASTERMGTGLNTEAFF.

The chain carries TRBV13 and TRBJ2-3, with 8 bases matching TRBD2. Trimming removed 5 bases from V and 6 bases from J; junction bases left unmatched: 13. Germline values: CDR1 PRHDT, CDR2 FYEKMQ (reference sequence). CDR3 length equals 16 residues. CDR3 loop: CASSPLAGGLGDTQYF. The DNA for the CDR3 is TGTGCCAGCAGCCCCCTTGCGGGAGGTTTGGGGGATACGCAGTATTTT.

This clone was seen a handful of times. The gene calls are TRBV10-3 and TRBJ1-2, with 7 bases fitting TRBD1. CDR3 length: 16 residues. Germline CDR1 and CDR2: ENHRY and SYGVKD. V shed 2 bases, J shed 0 bases, and the junction held 6 bases outside the gene matches. The CDR3: CAISESDRVPNYGYTF. The CDR3, as DNA: TGTGCCATCAGTGAGAGCGACAGGGTCCCTAACTATGGCTACACCTTC.

The V call is TRBV9, the J call TRBJ2-3; 9 bases line up with TRBD1. This CDR3 has 15 amino acids. Germline V CDR1 and CDR2: SGDLS, YYNGEE. V gave up 5 bases and J gave up 2 bases; unmatched junction bases: 6. The CDR3 DNA is TGTGCCAGCAGTGGACAGGGGATACACACAGATACGCAGTATTTT. As protein: CASSGQGIHTDTQYF.

The V gene is TRBV5-1, the J gene TRBJ2-3, with 8 bases matching TRBD2. The CDR3 runs to 15 residues. Germline-derived CDR1 and CDR2 are SGHRS and YFSETQ. The V segment lost 4 bases and the J segment 6 bases; nucleotides outside the gene matches: 10. Written as DNA, the CDR3 is TGCGCCAGCAGCATATCCGGGACTAGTGTCGATACGCAGTATTTT. Translated: CASSISGTSVDTQYF. The whole variable domain, remainder taken from reference TRBV5-1 and TRBJ2-3, is KAGVTQTPRYLIKTRGQQVTLSCSPISGHRSVSWYQQTPGQGLQFLFEYFSETQRNKGNFPGRFSGRQFSNSRSEMNVSTLELGDSALYLCASSISGTSVDTQYFGPGTRLTVL.

The chain employs TRBV10-1 and TRBJ2-3, with TRBD2 matching over 9 bases. Trimming removed 4 bases from V and 4 bases from J; junction bases left unmatched: 3. CDR3 length: 14 amino acids. Per germline, CDR1 WNHNN and CDR2 SYGVQD (reference sequence). CDR3 sequence reads: CASSGTSAPDTQYF. Here the CDR3 DNA reads TGCGCCAGCAGTGGGACTAGCGCCCCAGATACGCAGTATTTT.

This chain joins TRBV11-2 and TRBJ1-2; D ambiguous. Germline values: CDR1 SGHAT, CDR2 FQNNGV. The CDR3 totals 13 residues. Trimming pared 6 bases from V and 8 bases from J, leaving 16 bases between. The CDR3 sequence is CASSPTREGGYTF. Written as DNA, the CDR3 is TGTGCCAGCAGTCCGACTCGGGAGGGAGGCTACACCTTC.

This clone was detected once. The V and J genes are TRBV27 and TRBJ2-1; 9 nucleotides agree with TRBD1. This CDR3 has 19 residues. With 6 bases clipped from V and 4 bases from J, the junction kept 19 bases outside the gene matches. Germline V gene data show CDR1 as MNHEY and CDR2 as SMNVEV (reference sequence). This CDR3 reads CASRFKALPTGGIYNEQFF. The CDR3, as DNA: TGTGCCAGCAGGTTCAAGGCCTTACCCACAGGGGGCATATACAATGAGCAGTTCTTC.

This rearrangement joins TRBV10-3 to TRBJ1-4; 9 bases are a match to TRBD1. The germline gives CDR1 ENHRY, CDR2 SYGVKD. The CDR3 contains 14 residues. The V and J ends lost 2 bases and 5 bases, in that order; junction bases with no gene match: 0. The CDR3 DNA sequence: TGTGCCATCAGTGAGGGACAGGGGAATGAAAAACTGTTTTTT. Its translation: CAISEGQGNEKLFF.

The chain combines TRBV13 with TRBJ2-2; 11 bases are shared with TRBD2. Germline V CDR1 and CDR2: PRHDT, FYEKMQ (reference sequence). The CDR3 loop spans 16 amino acids. Germline trimming cut 5 bases from V and 5 bases from J; bases unmatched to any gene: 7. The CDR3 sequence is CASSMGLAANTGELFF. The CDR3 DNA sequence: TGTGCCAGCAGCATGGGACTAGCGGCAAATACCGGGGAGCTGTTTTTT. Looking up the rest from reference TRBV13 and TRBJ2-2 gives the full variable domain: AAGVIQSPRHLIKEKRETATLKCYPIPRHDTVYWYQQGPGQDPQFLISFYEKMQSDKGSIPDRFSAQQFSDYHSELNMSSLELGDSALYFCASSMGLAANTGELFFGEGSRLTVL.

The sample holds one count of this clone. J is TRBJ2-4 and V is TRBV27; 8 nucleotides line up with TRBD2. J lost 6 bases, V lost 5 bases, and 3 bases had no gene match. There are 13 residues in the CDR3. CDR1 is MNHEY, CDR2 SMNVEV, per germline (reference sequence). The CDR3 loop is CASSTGGGNIQYF. The CDR3 region has the DNA TGTGCCAGCAGTACGGGGGGGGGAAACATTCAGTACTTC.

This rearrangement joins TRBV28 to TRBJ1-4; the match to TRBD1 covers 7 bases. The junction had 10 bases not matched to a gene; V was cut back by 4 bases and J by 8 bases. The germline V gene encodes CDR1 MDHEN and CDR2 SYDVKM. This CDR3 has 15 amino acids. The CDR3 is CASSSGTAQLEKLFF. The CDR3 DNA follows: TGTGCCAGCAGTTCCGGGACAGCCCAATTAGAAAAACTGTTTTTT.

This clone turned up a few times. The chain joins TRBV6-5 to TRBJ1-5, with D uncertain. This CDR3 spans 13 amino acids. With 7 bases removed from V and 3 bases from J, the gap between germline ends came to 10 bases. Germline assignment: CDR1 MNHEY and CDR2 SVGAGI. CDR3 sequence (DNA): TGTGCCAGCACCGGTACCTACAATCAGCCCCAGCATTTT. It yields the protein CASTGTYNQPQHF.

J is TRBJ2-7 and V is TRBV11-3, with D maybe TRBD2 (5 bases). The CDR3 length is 12 residues. The V gene's germline CDR1 is SGHNT and CDR2 YENEEA. V was cut by 5 bases and J by 2 bases, with 7 bases left in between. The CDR3 loop reads CASSPGTYEQYF. In nucleotides, the CDR3 is TGTGCCAGCAGCCCCGGGACCTACGAGCAGTACTTC.

This rearrangement joins TRBV9 to TRBJ2-2; 8 bases map to TRBD2. Germline loops: CDR1 SGDLS, CDR2 YYNGEE. There are 15 residues in the CDR3. With V trimmed by 3 bases and J by 7 bases, 8 bases remained unmatched. The CDR3 protein is CASSDLAGPNGELFF. CDR3 DNA sequence: TGTGCCAGCAGCGACTTAGCGGGGCCCAACGGGGAGCTGTTTTTT.

V usage is TRBV5-1 and J usage is TRBJ2-7; the match to TRBD1 covers 9 bases. The germline V gene has CDR1 SGHRS and CDR2 YFSETQ. J was trimmed by 1 base and V by 0 bases; bases with no gene match: 5. The CDR3 runs 16 residues. As DNA, the CDR3 is TGCGCCAGCAGCTTGGGACAGGGGGAGGGTTCCTACGAGCAGTACGTC. Protein sequence: CASSLGQGEGSYEQYV.

This clone has more than one count but fewer than ten. The gene calls are TRBV9 and TRBJ1-2; tentative D call: TRBD1 (6 bases). Germline CDR1 and CDR2: SGDLS and YYNGEE. V dropped 2 bases and J dropped 6 bases, with 23 bases sitting between them. CDR3 length: 17 amino acids. The CDR3 is CASSVETPQGRVDGYTF. The CDR3 coding sequence is TGTGCCAGCAGCGTCGAGACTCCCCAGGGGAGAGTCGATGGCTACACCTTC.

The rearrangement joins TRBV24-1 to TRBJ2-4, with 10 bases aligning to TRBD1. CDR3 length equals 14 residues. Germline V gene lookup returns CDR1 KGHDR and CDR2 SFDVKD. Unmatched junction bases numbered 4, after V lost 5 bases and J lost 7 bases. CDR3 residues: CATSGGQGGNIQYF. CDR3 in DNA: TGTGCCACCAGTGGTGGACAGGGGGGGAACATTCAGTACTTC.

This clone was seen only a few times. The chain couples TRBV2 to TRBJ1-6; D perhaps matches TRBD1 (5 bases). Germline V gene sequence: CDR1 SNHLY, CDR2 FYNNEI. Trimming took off 3 bases at V and 7 bases at J, with 13 bases between the two ends. The CDR3 covers 15 residues. CDR3 bases: TGTGCCAGCAGTGAGAGCGCAGGGTTGAATTCACCCCTCCACTTT. Translation: CASSESAGLNSPLHF.

The chain is built from TRBV3-1 (or the pseudogene TRBV3-2) and TRBJ1-2, with 7 positions matching TRBD1. The CDR3 sequence is 15 residues long. CDR1 and CDR2 from the germline V gene are LGHDT and YNNKEL (reference sequence). The V and J ends lost 0 bases and 4 bases, in that order; junction bases with no gene match: 5. CDR3 residues: CASSQEWGQIYGYTF. The CDR3, as DNA: TGTGCCAGCAGCCAAGAATGGGGACAGATCTATGGCTACACCTTC.

V gene TRBV7-2 combines with J gene TRBJ1-1, with D perhaps TRBD1 (6 bases). CDR1 SGHTA and CDR2 FQGNSA come from the germline V gene. Trimming removed 3 bases at V and 8 bases at J, with 13 bases between. The CDR3 runs to 13 residues. DNA for the CDR3: TGTGCCAGCAGCTTTGCCAATACAGGGGAAGCTTTCTTT. Residues: CASSFANTGEAFF. The variable domain in full, completed from reference TRBV7-2 and TRBJ1-1, reads GAGVSQSPSNKVTEKGKDVELRCDPISGHTALYWYRQSLGQGLEFLIYFQGNSAPDKSGLPSDRFSAERTGGSVSTLTIQRTQQEDSAVYLCASSFANTGEAFFGQGTRLTVV.

The chain uses TRBV5-5 and TRBJ2-3, with a tentative D call TRBD2 (6 bases). This CDR3 comprises 16 residues. Germline lookup yields CDR1 SGHKS and CDR2 YYEKEE (reference sequence). V lost 5 bases and J lost 0, with 16 bases in between. The CDR3: CASSSHAGLSTDTQYF. In DNA, the CDR3 is TGTGCCAGCAGTTCCCATGCGGGACTTAGCACAGATACGCAGTATTTT. The variable domain in full, with the rest retrieved from reference TRBV5-5 and TRBJ2-3, is DAGVTQSPTHLIKTRGQQVTLRCSPISGHKSVSWYQQVLGQGPQFIFQYYEKEERGRGNFPDRFSARQFPNYSSELNVNALLLGDSALYLCASSSHAGLSTDTQYFGPGTRLTVL.

The V call is TRBV18, the J call TRBJ2-7; TRBD1 matches at 8 bases. In germline, CDR1 is KGHSH, CDR2 LQKENI. The CDR3 covers 13 residues. J gave up 7 bases and V 1 base, and 3 bases lay outside the gene matches. CDR3 coding DNA: TGTGCCAGCTCACCACTGGACAGGGCTGAGCAGTACGTC. Translated, it gives CASSPLDRAEQYV.

The chain is built from TRBV24-1 and TRBJ2-5; perhaps TRBD1 as D (5 bases). CDR3 size: 12 residues. The V end lost 3 bases, the J end lost 5 bases, and 6 bases lay between the germline ends. Per germline, CDR1 KGHDR and CDR2 SFDVKD. In DNA, the CDR3 is TGTGCCACCAGTGATCACAGGGAGACCCAGTACTTC. The encoded protein is CATSDHRETQYF.

The chain uses TRBV19 and TRBJ1-6; 7 bases are a match to TRBD1. From germline, CDR1 is LNHDA and CDR2 SQIVND (reference sequence). V was clipped by 4 bases and J by 10 bases; unmatched bases: 7. The CDR3 spans 14 residues. CDR3 sequence: CASSSLGTVSPLHF. CDR3 coding DNA: TGTGCCAGTAGTAGCCTCGGGACAGTCTCACCCCTCCACTTT.

CDR3 sequence: CASSEYRAGGAPEQYV. CDR3 bases: TGTGCCAGCAGTGAATATCGAGCGGGAGGAGCTCCCGAGCAGTACGTC. V is TRBV6-1 and J is TRBJ2-7; 9 positions agree with TRBD2. This CDR3 has 16 amino acids. Germline lookup yields CDR1 MNHNS and CDR2 SASEGT. V lost 2 bases, J lost 6 bases, and 11 bases stayed unmatched.